Reported below is one TCR beta chain. Its antigen is as yet unknown. The sample comes from a study of T cell repertoires in cytomegalovirus infection. V was cut by 4 bases and J by 5 bases, with 20 bases left in between. CDR3 length equals 16 residues. Via MiXCR, TCRdb re-called the reads, giving one row per CDR3 protein. Among roughly 500,000 distinct CDR3 sequences listed, roughly a third were seen once. Study findings and constraints: Accumulated public TCR beta family frequency recognized individuals carrying CMV together with the relevant HLA.

Sample: cultured PBMCs, taken from culture after CMV antigen stimulation. This receptor was identified in a human donor in good health (CMV status not recorded). Some clones in this sample may be carry-over from other donors' samples. The gene calls are TRBV12-3 or TRBV12-4 and TRBJ1-2; a weak D match, TRBD1 (6 bases). The chain's CDR3 is CASSSTRGAQGYGYTF. The CDR3 DNA follows: TGTGCCAGCAGTTCAACTCGGGGGGCCCAAGGGTATGGCTACACCTTC.